The rows below give T cell receptor beta chains drawn from one sample of a study of T cell responses to AZD1222 COVID-19 vaccine. Produced via immunoSEQ multiplex PCR; TCRdb's table is partial and in-frame only. The sample records 95,000 to 150,000 clones, 75% to 90% being singletons. The specimen was peripheral blood, collected on day 0 of AZD1222 vaccination. The receptors derive from an adult in good health. Both conserved end residues are part of each CDR3. The D gene is left open where the match is weak. The size entry is marked missing in some rows and otherwise reads once, few, many or a size class.

few | TRBJ2-7 | . | TRBV11-2 | CASSPTTYEQYF | TGTGCCAGCAGCCCTACTACCTACGAGCAGTACTTC
. | TRBJ2-5 | TRBD2 | TRBV11-3 | CASSPTSAGGEETQYF | TGTGCCAGCAGCCCTACTTCAGCGGGGGGGGAAGAGACCCAGTACTTC
. | TRBJ2-5 | TRBD2 | TRBV5-4 | CASSRTSGRGQETQYF | TGTGCCAGCAGCCGGACTAGCGGGAGAGGACAAGAGACCCAGTACTTC
. | TRBJ1-5 | . | TRBV15 | CATSRQGMSNQPQHF | TGTGCCACCAGCCGGCAGGGGATGAGCAATCAGCCCCAGCATTTT
. | TRBJ2-1 | . | TRBV5-4 | CASSWTANNEQFF | TGTGCCAGCAGCTGGACAGCAAACAATGAGCAGTTCTTC
. | TRBJ1-3 | . | TRBV28 | CASTGGVGNTIYF | TGTGCCAGCACCGGAGGGGTCGGAAACACCATATATTTT
. | TRBJ2-7 | . | TRBV19 | CASSIRGGTLPEQYF | TGTGCCAGTAGTATAAGGGGCGGAACTTTACCCGAGCAGTACTTC
. | TRBJ2-3 | TRBD2 | TRBV5-4 | CASSYLAGGTDTQYF | TGTGCCAGCAGCTACCTAGCGGGAGGGACAGATACGCAGTATTTT
. | TRBJ1-2 | . | TRBV5-1 | CASRIGGDNYGYTF | TGCGCCAGCAGAATAGGGGGAGATAACTATGGCTACACCTTC
. | TRBJ1-2 | TRBD1 | TRBV10-2 | CANSRGTGEGVSYGYTF | TGCGCCAACTCACGGGGGACAGGGGAAGGGGTGAGCTATGGCTACACCTTC
. | TRBJ2-3 | TRBD1 | TRBV18 | CASSPLGQPTDTQYF | TGTGCCAGCTCACCATTGGGACAGCCCACAGATACGCAGTATTTT
. | TRBJ2-2 | . | TRBV6-5 | CASSLGLTGELFF | TGTGCCAGCAGTTTAGGCCTTACCGGGGAGCTGTTTTTT
. | TRBJ2-3 | . | TRBV3-1/TRBV3-2 | CASSRVPSSRAATDTQYF | TGTGCCAGCAGCCGGGTCCCATCGAGCAGGGCCGCCACAGATACGCAGTATTTT
few | TRBJ2-1 | TRBD2 | TRBV2 | CASSEAGLASHNEQFF | TGTGCCAGCAGTGAAGCGGGACTAGCGTCCCACAATGAGCAGTTCTTC
. | TRBJ1-6 | . | TRBV5-3 | CARSSLVGTRAYNSPLHF | TGTGCCAGAAGCTCCTTAGTAGGGACCAGGGCTTATAATTCACCCCTCCACTTT
. | TRBJ2-7 | . | TRBV28 | CASTPAGGLEQYF | TGTGCCAGCACCCCGGCGGGCGGCCTGGAGCAGTACTTC
. | TRBJ1-5 | . | TRBV6-5 | CASSKTGTNQPQHF | TGTGCCAGCAGCAAAACAGGGACCAATCAGCCCCAGCATTTT
. | TRBJ2-7 | . | TRBV28 | CASRLSRAYEQYF | TGTGCCAGCAGGCTCTCTCGGGCGTACGAGCAGTACTTC
. | TRBJ1-1 | TRBD1 | TRBV19 | CASVWSGGISTEAFF | TGTGCCAGTGTTTGGTCAGGGGGCATAAGTACTGAAGCTTTCTTT
once | TRBJ2-1 | . | TRBV5-4 | CASSPKVPSSYNEQFF | TGTGCCAGCAGCCCGAAAGTACCCAGCTCCTACAATGAGCAGTTCTTC
. | TRBJ2-5 | . | TRBV27 | CASSALQGRKTQYF | TGTGCCAGCAGTGCCCTACAGGGTAGGAAGACCCAGTACTTC
. | TRBJ1-5 | TRBD1 | TRBV30 | CAWGGQGLVNQPQHF | TGTGCCTGGGGAGGACAGGGGTTGGTCAATCAGCCCCAGCATTTT
. | TRBJ1-1 | TRBD1 | TRBV27 | CASSLIGTGQAFF | TGTGCCAGCAGTTTAATAGGGACAGGGCAAGCTTTCTTT
few | TRBJ2-2 | . | TRBV5-1 | CASSFWTVTGELFF | TGCGCCAGCAGCTTCTGGACCGTTACCGGGGAGCTGTTTTTT
. | TRBJ2-1 | . | TRBV7-2 | CAAKPQGTYNEQFF | TGTGCCGCAAAACCCCAGGGCACCTACAATGAGCAGTTCTTC
. | TRBJ2-2 | . | TRBV30 | CAWRESGPNTGELFF | TGTGCCTGGAGGGAAAGCGGGCCGAACACCGGGGAGCTGTTTTTT
. | TRBJ2-7 | TRBD2 | TRBV6-5 | CASSYSILGEGQYF | TGTGCCAGCAGTTACTCGATTCTGGGGGAGGGCCAGTACTTC
. | TRBJ1-2 | . | TRBV28 | CASSLGGQGYGYTF | TGTGCCAGCAGTTTAGGGGGGCAGGGCTATGGCTACACCTTC
. | TRBJ2-1 | . | TRBV30 | CAYRTGLSSYNEQFF | TGTGCCTACAGGACCGGTTTAAGCTCCTACAATGAGCAGTTCTTC
. | TRBJ1-2 | . | TRBV14 | CASSQDFTVGGYTF | TGTGCCAGCAGCCAAGATTTCACAGTCGGTGGCTACACCTTC
. | TRBJ1-4 | . | TRBV30 | CAWSGGREKLFF | TGTGCCTGGTCGGGGGGTCGTGAAAAACTGTTTTTT
. | TRBJ2-2 | TRBD2 | TRBV19 | CASALRGLAGALNTGELFF | TGTGCCAGCGCCCTAAGGGGACTAGCGGGAGCCTTGAACACCGGGGAGCTGTTTTTT
. | TRBJ2-3 | . | TRBV6-1 | CASSDAPGRTDTQYF | TGTGCCAGCAGTGACGCCCCCGGACGGACAGATACGCAGTATTTT
once | TRBJ2-3 | . | TRBV19 | CASSIERSRSDTQYF | TGTGCCAGTAGTATAGAGAGGAGCCGCAGCGATACGCAGTATTTT
. | TRBJ2-2 | . | TRBV9 | CASGNRDNTGELFF | TGTGCCAGCGGGAACAGGGATAACACCGGGGAGCTGTTTTTT
. | TRBJ2-5 | TRBD2 | TRBV19 | CASSPLAGGGGETQYF | TGTGCCAGTAGTCCCCTAGCGGGAGGGGGCGGGGAGACCCAGTACTTC
. | TRBJ1-1 | . | TRBV6-5 | CASRARQTDTEAFF | TGTGCCAGCAGAGCTCGACAGACGGACACTGAAGCTTTCTTT
. | TRBJ2-3 | TRBD2 | TRBV19 | CASSAWTSGGGDTQYF | TGTGCCAGTAGTGCGTGGACTAGCGGAGGAGGGGATACGCAGTATTTT
. | TRBJ2-6 | . | TRBV19 | CASSSQQISGANVLTF | TGTGCCAGTAGTTCCCAACAGATCTCTGGGGCCAACGTCCTGACTTTC
. | TRBJ1-2 | . | TRBV7-9 | CASSPGGNNYGYTF | TGTGCCAGCAGCCCCGGGGGCAATAACTATGGCTACACCTTC
. | TRBJ1-3 | . | TRBV6-5 | CASSYSARHSGNTIYF | TGTGCCAGCAGTTACTCGGCGCGCCACTCTGGAAACACCATATATTTT
. | TRBJ2-1 | TRBD1 | TRBV29-1 | CSVAAGGSDNEQFF | TGCAGCGTGGCGGCAGGGGGTTCGGACAATGAGCAGTTCTTC
. | TRBJ1-2 | . | TRBV19 | CASTKAGVDYGYTF | TGTGCCAGTACGAAAGCAGGGGTGGACTATGGCTACACCTTC
. | TRBJ1-1 | TRBD1 | TRBV7-9 | CASSPGGQGALDTEAFF | TGTGCCAGCAGCCCGGGGGGGCAGGGGGCCTTGGACACTGAAGCTTTCTTT
once | TRBJ2-1 | TRBD2 | TRBV20-1 | CSASYGGLAPSSYNEQFF | TGCAGTGCAAGTTATGGGGGACTAGCGCCCAGCTCCTACAATGAGCAGTTCTTC
. | TRBJ1-2 | . | TRBV30 | CAWTLVGEGGYTF | TGTGCCTGGACCCTAGTGGGGGAGGGCGGCTACACCTTC
. | TRBJ1-2 | . | TRBV28 | CASSFWGENYGYTF | TGTGCCAGCAGTTTCTGGGGGGAAAACTATGGCTACACCTTC
. | TRBJ2-7 | . | TRBV28 | CASSLWSSINSYEQYF | TGTGCCAGCAGTTTATGGTCTAGCATAAACTCCTACGAGCAGTACTTC
. | TRBJ2-7 | . | TRBV6-1 | CASSEVAGSYEQYF | TGTGCCAGCAGTGAAGTGGCAGGCTCCTACGAGCAGTACTTC
. | TRBJ2-1 | . | TRBV6-2/TRBV6-3 | CASSYNIPHYNEQFF | TGTGCCAGCAGTTACAACATCCCCCACTACAATGAGCAGTTCTTC
. | TRBJ1-1 | TRBD1 | TRBV5-1 | CASSLGTGSWNTEAFF | TGCGCCAGCAGCCTCGGGACAGGGTCATGGAACACTGAAGCTTTCTTT
. | TRBJ1-5 | . | TRBV18 | CASSSQGNSNQPQHF | TGTGCCAGCTCATCGCAGGGGAATAGCAATCAGCCCCAGCATTTT
. | TRBJ1-2 | . | TRBV27 | CASSLTGDGYTF | TGTGCCAGCAGCCTGACCGGGGATGGCTACACCTTC
. | TRBJ2-1 | TRBD1 | TRBV6-2/TRBV6-3 | CASSYPTGQGNEQFF | TGTGCCAGCAGTTACCCTACCGGACAGGGCAATGAGCAGTTCTTC
. | TRBJ2-3 | . | TRBV27 | CASSALGGEVSDTQYF | TGTGCCAGCAGCGCCTTGGGGGGAGAGGTATCCGATACGCAGTATTTT
once | TRBJ2-5 | TRBD2 | TRBV15 | CATSNSGRARQETQYF | TGTGCCACCAGCAATAGCGGGAGGGCCAGGCAAGAGACCCAGTACTTC
. | TRBJ1-4 | TRBD1 | TRBV5-6 | CASSIRGRNEKLFF | TGTGCCAGCAGCATCAGGGGGCGGAATGAAAAACTGTTTTTT